This TCR beta chain was documented in a study of early T cells in non-severe SARS-CoV-2 infection. Study-wide background: Sequencing of unsorted whole blood was done on bulk RNA, leaving chains unpaired. General study results and limits: A preference for anti-spike CD8 responses marked VDJdb matching, which missed private and CD4 specificities.

This clonotype was observed many times. Its antigen remains unknown. At one of its ends the junction is not consistent with the germline gene, which may arise from a read error. Germline CDR1 DFQATT, CDR2 SNEGSKA (reference sequence). This CDR3 has 11 residues. The TCR library protocol was used to attach unique molecular identifiers. These identifiers were attached to individual cDNA molecules. One entry per CDR3 protein, called by TCRdb with MiXCR from the 5' RACE reads. The table includes approximately 37,000 distinct CDR3 sequences, more than 4.5% detected once. The clonotype was recovered from an adult who was a healthcare worker with PCR-confirmed SARS-CoV-2 infection or an uninfected control (not recorded which). The source was whole blood, collected at baseline. V is TRBV20-1 and J is TRBJ2-7; D may be TRBD2 (5 bases). CDR3 loop: CSAKGLGRVEF. The CDR3 DNA reads as TGCAGTGCCAAAGGACTGGGCCGTGTTGAGTTC.